This entry lists 25 T cell receptor beta chains sequenced from one sample in a study of lymphopenia after photon versus proton radiotherapy (dated by TCRdb to between 2019 and 2020). Libraries were built with the immunoSEQ multiplex PCR assay. TCRdb stores this immuneACCESS table with in-frame sequences only. Part of the clones is absent; in the studies checked, under half of the shortfall reflects unresolved V genes, and no reason is known for the rest. In all, the sample holds tens of thousands of clones, and around four fifths of those were seen once. The biggest ten clones account for 1.3% to 1.5% of the sample. Material: peripheral blood, obtained from a patient treated with proton-based radiotherapy. All receptors derive from a man in his 60s with pancreatic cancer.

The rearrangement links TRBV28 to TRBJ2-7, with 7 bases aligning to TRBD1. This CDR3 spans 15 amino acids. The germline gives CDR1 MDHEN, CDR2 SYDVKM. J lost 0 bases, V lost 5 bases, and 7 bases had no gene match. This CDR3 is CASSTPGQLSYEQYF. CDR3 coding DNA: TGTGCCAGCAGTACTCCGGGACAGCTCTCCTACGAGCAGTACTTC.

The chain recombines TRBV11-2 with TRBJ2-1; TRBD1 agrees at 9 bases. Germline V gene data show CDR1 as SGHAT and CDR2 as FQNNGV. Germline trimming cut 8 bases from V and 9 bases from J; bases unmatched to any gene: 14. CDR3 length: 15 residues. CDR3 DNA: TGTGCCAGCCGGGGCGGGACAGGGAGGACAAGTGAGCAGTTCTTC. This gives the protein CASRGGTGRTSEQFF.

This sequence joins TRBV5-1 and TRBJ2-5, with TRBD1 matching over 8 bases. V lost 2 bases, J lost 5 bases, and 11 bases stayed unmatched. Germline CDR1 and CDR2: SGHRS and YFSETQ. The CDR3 has 16 amino acids. This CDR3 reads CASSFSPTGEEETQYF. DNA for the CDR3: TGCGCCAGCAGCTTCAGCCCGACAGGGGAAGAGGAGACCCAGTACTTC.

V and J are TRBV5-1 and TRBJ2-7; 8 bases are a match to TRBD2. The CDR3 extends over 15 amino acids. The ends lost 1 base at V and 0 bases at J; junction bases unmatched: 3. In germline, CDR1 is SGHRS, CDR2 YFSETQ. Here the CDR3 reads CASSLTAGASYEQYF. CDR3 bases: TGCGCCAGCAGCTTGACAGCGGGAGCCTCCTACGAGCAGTACTTC.

This clone was seen more than once but under ten times. The rearrangement uses TRBV19 and TRBJ1-2; tentatively, D is TRBD1 (5 bases). Germline CDR1 and CDR2: LNHDA and SQIVND (reference sequence). Trimming stripped 7 bases from V and 0 bases from J, with 12 bases between. The CDR3 runs 14 residues. This chain's CDR3 is CASKAAGPNYGYTF. The CDR3 nucleotides are TGTGCCAGTAAAGCGGCAGGGCCTAACTATGGCTACACCTTC.

The chain combines TRBV28 with TRBJ1-2; possibly TRBD1 for D (5 bases). V was shortened by 7 bases and J by 8 bases, with 23 bases between the two germline ends. Germline V gene data show CDR1 as MDHEN and CDR2 as SYDVKM. The CDR3 is made up of 15 amino acids. The CDR3 is CASTQRGREIVGYTF. The CDR3 DNA sequence: TGTGCCAGCACCCAGAGGGGCCGGGAAATAGTGGGCTACACCTTC.

The chain uses TRBV28 and TRBJ2-1, with D unresolved. CDR1 is MDHEN and CDR2 is SYDVKM in the germline V gene. The CDR3 runs to 11 residues. V lost 8 bases and J 4 bases, leaving 6 bases between the germline ends. CDR3 in DNA: TGTGCCAGCCTCAAGTACAATGAGCAGTTCTTC. Protein product: CASLKYNEQFF.

The chain has TRBV27 and TRBJ2-3; 7 nucleotides match TRBD2. The CDR3 runs to 19 residues. CDR1 is MNHEY and CDR2 is SMNVEV in the germline V gene (reference sequence). Trimming cost V 4 bases and J 4 bases; bases outside gene matches: 20. The CDR3 DNA reads TGTGCCAGCAGTTCCCCCTTATTGGGGGAGGGCCTTCTTTCAGATACGCAGTATTTT. This translates into CASSSPLLGEGLLSDTQYF.

The chain carries TRBV6-5 and TRBJ2-7, with a weak D call TRBD1 (6 bases). Germline loops: CDR1 MNHEY, CDR2 SVGAGI. This CDR3 has 12 residues. V lost 9 bases to trimming and J lost 3 bases, with 12 bases between them. CDR3 sequence reads: CASTGTDYEQYF. CDR3 nucleotide sequence: TGTGCCAGTACAGGGACGGACTACGAGCAGTACTTC.

The chain has TRBV7-8 and TRBJ2-7, with 7 bases fitting TRBD1. Germline V lookup: CDR1 SGHVS, CDR2 FQNEAQ. The CDR3 loop spans 14 amino acids. V lost 5 bases and J lost 1; bases outside the gene matches: 5. The chain's CDR3 is CASSLGQASYEQYF. In DNA form, the CDR3 reads TGTGCCAGCAGCCTCGGACAGGCATCCTACGAGCAGTACTTC.

This chain connects TRBV11-3 to TRBJ2-5; the D gene is possibly TRBD2 (5 bases). Trimming took off 5 bases at V and 4 bases at J, with 17 bases between the two ends. Germline values: CDR1 SGHNT, CDR2 YENEEA. This CDR3 has 15 residues. CDR3 residues: CASSLLWSGGETQYF. As DNA, the CDR3 is TGTGCCAGCAGCCTTCTCTGGAGTGGAGGAGAGACCCAGTACTTC.

V usage is TRBV18 and J usage is TRBJ2-3; 8 nucleotides agree with TRBD2. The CDR3 extends over 16 amino acids. Unmatched junction bases numbered 7, after V lost 0 bases and J lost 5 bases. CDR1 and CDR2 from the germline V gene are KGHSH and LQKENI. This chain's CDR3 is CASSPPRSGRGDTQYF. DNA for the CDR3: TGTGCCAGCTCACCACCGAGAAGCGGGAGAGGAGATACGCAGTATTTT.

The CDR3 loop is CAWSVEARGRRRGYTF. CDR3 DNA: TGTGCCTGGAGTGTAGAAGCCAGGGGACGACGTCGTGGCTACACCTTC. This chain joins TRBV30 and TRBJ1-2, with D perhaps TRBD1 (6 bases). The CDR3 has 16 residues. CDR1 is GTSNPN and CDR2 is SVGIG in the germline V gene (reference sequence). V was cut by 0 bases and J by 7 bases, with 21 bases left in between.

V gene TRBV30 combines with J gene TRBJ1-2; the D gene is possibly TRBD1 (5 bases). Germline assignment: CDR1 GTSNPN and CDR2 SVGIG (reference sequence). V was cut by 4 bases and J by 1 base, with 10 bases left in between. This CDR3 has 13 amino acids. CDR3 in DNA: TGTGCCTGGACTAAGGGGCTTAACTATGGCTACACCTTC. Its protein product is CAWTKGLNYGYTF.

V usage is TRBV29-1 and J usage is TRBJ2-3, with 7 bases identical to TRBD1. This CDR3 is built from 11 residues. Germline V gives CDR1 SQVTM, CDR2 ANQGSEA. Germline trimming cut 7 bases from V and 4 bases from J; bases unmatched to any gene: 2. Written as DNA, the CDR3 is TGCAGCGGCCAGGGGGCAGATACGCAGTATTTT. It yields the protein CSGQGADTQYF.

The sample holds a few counts of this clone. The rearrangement uses TRBV19 and TRBJ1-1; D may be TRBD1 (6 bases). CDR1 and CDR2 (germline): LNHDA, SQIVND (reference sequence). This CDR3 is built from 14 residues. V dropped 7 bases and J dropped 0 bases, with 12 bases sitting between them. The CDR3 DNA follows: TGTGCCAGTAAACGGGGGCAGGTGAACACTGAAGCTTTCTTT. Protein product: CASKRGQVNTEAFF.

The chain links TRBV6-7 to TRBJ2-7; 7 nucleotides align to TRBD2. TRBV6-7 is sorted into the ORF group, with uncertain function. Losses at the gene ends were 2 bases for V and 0 bases for J; bases not matched to a gene: 7. The CDR3 covers 16 residues. CDR3 amino acids: CASSYVDRGDSYEQYF. The CDR3 coding sequence is TGTGCCAGCAGTTACGTCGATCGGGGGGACTCCTACGAGCAGTACTTC.

This sequence joins TRBV7-8 and TRBJ1-3; 7 bases map to TRBD1. Germline CDR1 SGHVS, CDR2 FQNEAQ. The CDR3 is 20 residues long. V was pared by 1 base and J by 0 bases, with 15 bases of the junction left unmatched. The CDR3 DNA sequence: TGTGCCAGCAGCTTAGGCAGCGCAGGGGGGCGTCATGGCTCTGGAAACACCATATATTTT. This sequence encodes CASSLGSAGGRHGSGNTIYF.

This clone was observed a handful of times. V and J are TRBV9 and TRBJ1-2; D gene unclear. CDR3 length: 15 residues. V gave up 0 bases and J gave up 7 bases, with 16 bases separating them. The germline V gene has CDR1 SGDLS and CDR2 YYNGEE. The CDR3 DNA sequence: TGTGCCAGCAGCGTAGCGTCCAGGTCCCTCCTTGGCTACACCTTC. This translates into CASSVASRSLLGYTF.

This clone turned up a few times. The chain links TRBV2 to TRBJ1-2; no firm D call. The V end lost 4 bases, the J end lost 3 bases, and 9 bases lay between the germline ends. Germline lookup yields CDR1 SNHLY and CDR2 FYNNEI. This CDR3 contains 13 residues. CDR3 sequence: CASSGITDYGYTF. In nucleotides, the CDR3 is TGTGCCAGCAGTGGGATAACGGACTATGGCTACACCTTC.

This clone was counted once. The gene calls are TRBV11-3 and TRBJ2-5; D could derive from TRBD1 or TRBD2 (6 bases each). V lost 1 base and J lost 5, with 17 bases in between. Germline CDR1 is SGHNT and CDR2 is YENEEA. The CDR3 runs to 16 residues. CDR3 residues: CASSLASVGGLETQYF. In DNA, the CDR3 is TGTGCCAGCAGCTTAGCCTCTGTTGGGGGGCTGGAGACCCAGTACTTC.

This sequence joins TRBV6-5 and TRBJ2-7; TRBD2 aligns across 8 bases. This CDR3 is 15 amino acids long. Losses at the gene ends were 0 bases for V and 3 bases for J; bases not matched to a gene: 4. Looked up from germline, CDR1 is MNHEY and CDR2 is SVGAGI. The CDR3 loop is CASSYSGSGNYEQYF. The DNA for the CDR3 is TGTGCCAGCAGTTACTCGGGTAGCGGGAACTACGAGCAGTACTTC.

CDR3 region: CASSYSRRGRPTDTQYF. The CDR3 nucleotides are TGTGCCAGCAGTTACTCCAGGCGCGGGAGACCCACAGATACGCAGTATTTT. The chain joins TRBV6-7 to TRBJ2-3, with 7 bases fitting TRBD2. TRBV6-7 is classed as an ORF, of uncertain function. The CDR3 loop spans 17 amino acids. V lost 0 bases and J lost 2; bases outside the gene matches: 8.

This clone has a single count. The rearrangement joins TRBV14 to TRBJ2-1, with a possible D match to TRBD1 (6 bases). The CDR3 spans 15 residues. Trimming removed 4 bases at V and 6 bases at J, with 16 bases between. Germline CDR1 is SGHDN and CDR2 is FVKESK. CDR3 DNA: TGTGCCAGCAGCCGCCGTAGGACAGAGCTCAATGAGCAGTTCTTC. Translating it yields CASSRRRTELNEQFF.

The V and J genes are TRBV2 and TRBJ2-7; D unresolved. This CDR3 region has 17 residues. Deletions cut 8 bases from V and 3 bases from J, with 26 bases between. Germline values: CDR1 SNHLY, CDR2 FYNNEI. The CDR3: CASQSTIALFTSYEQYF. Written as DNA, the CDR3 is TGTGCCAGCCAGAGTACAATCGCCCTCTTCACGAGCTACGAGCAGTACTTC.